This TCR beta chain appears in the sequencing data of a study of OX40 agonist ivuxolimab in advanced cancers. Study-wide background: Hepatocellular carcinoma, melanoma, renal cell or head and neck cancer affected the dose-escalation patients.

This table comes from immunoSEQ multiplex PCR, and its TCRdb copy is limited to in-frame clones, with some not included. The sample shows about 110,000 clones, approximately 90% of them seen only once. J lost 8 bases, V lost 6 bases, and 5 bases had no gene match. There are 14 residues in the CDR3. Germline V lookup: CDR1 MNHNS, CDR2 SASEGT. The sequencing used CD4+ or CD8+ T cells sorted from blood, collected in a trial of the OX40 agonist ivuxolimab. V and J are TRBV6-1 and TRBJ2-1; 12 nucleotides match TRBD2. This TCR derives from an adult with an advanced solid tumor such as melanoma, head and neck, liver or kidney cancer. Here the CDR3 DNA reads TGTGCCAGCAGGAGACTAGCGGGAGTATATGAGCAGTTCTTC. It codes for CASRRLAGVYEQFF.